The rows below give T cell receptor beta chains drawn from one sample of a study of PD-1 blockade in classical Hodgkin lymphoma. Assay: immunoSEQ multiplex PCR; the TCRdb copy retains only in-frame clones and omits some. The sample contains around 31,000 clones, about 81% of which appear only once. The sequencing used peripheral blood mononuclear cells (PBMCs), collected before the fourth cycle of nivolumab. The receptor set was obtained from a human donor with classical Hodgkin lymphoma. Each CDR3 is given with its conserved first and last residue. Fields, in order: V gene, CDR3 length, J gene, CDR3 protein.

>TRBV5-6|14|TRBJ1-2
CASSPRASRYGYTF
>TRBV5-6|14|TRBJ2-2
CASGRGGNTGELFF
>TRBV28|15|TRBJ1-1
CASSSYPDRYTEAFF
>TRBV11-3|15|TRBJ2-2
CASSSPGTSAGELFF
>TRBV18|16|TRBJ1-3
CASSPPGRYSGNTIYF
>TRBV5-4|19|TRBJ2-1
CASSGLGLAGEFSYNEQFF
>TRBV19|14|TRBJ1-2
CASSIRQGGYGYTF
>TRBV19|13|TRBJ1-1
CASRDKMNTEAFF
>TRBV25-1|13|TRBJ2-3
CASSATGTDTQYF
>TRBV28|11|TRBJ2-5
CASSLRGTQYF
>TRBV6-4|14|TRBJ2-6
CARSDSSGANVLTF
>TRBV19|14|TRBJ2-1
CASSPQLVHNEQFF
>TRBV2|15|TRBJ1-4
CASSEGGTTNEKLFF
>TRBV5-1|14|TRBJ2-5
CASSLQGTQETQYF
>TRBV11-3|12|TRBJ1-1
CASSIWNTEAFF
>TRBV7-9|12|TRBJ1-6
CASSFLNSPLHF
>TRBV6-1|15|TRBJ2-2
CASSEDLAETGELFF
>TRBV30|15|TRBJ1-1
CAWIVQRHMNTEAFF
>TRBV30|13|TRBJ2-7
CAWSIGLSYERYF
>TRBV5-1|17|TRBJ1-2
CASSLEGVKNTAYGYTF
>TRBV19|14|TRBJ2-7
CASSVRGLTYEQYF
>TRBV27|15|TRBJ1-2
CASSLGRLGSYGYTF
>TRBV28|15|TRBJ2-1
CASLLAGQAYNEQFF
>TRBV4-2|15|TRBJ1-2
CASSQEWAGNYGYTF
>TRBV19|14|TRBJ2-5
CASSIGGGSETQYF
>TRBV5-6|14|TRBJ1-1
CASSLGVVNTEAFF
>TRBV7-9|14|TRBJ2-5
CASGLAGGGETQYF
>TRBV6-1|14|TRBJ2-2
CASTGEANTGELFF
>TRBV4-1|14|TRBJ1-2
CASSQDLGNYGYTF
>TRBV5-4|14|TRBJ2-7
CASSLEGGAYEQYF
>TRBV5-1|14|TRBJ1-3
CASSRASSGNTIYF
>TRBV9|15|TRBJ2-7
CASSVEGLETYEQYF
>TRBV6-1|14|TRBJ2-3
CASSERTGTDTQYF
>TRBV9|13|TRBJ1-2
CASSGSGGYGYTF
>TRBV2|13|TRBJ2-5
CASSAPYQETQYF
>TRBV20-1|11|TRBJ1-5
CSARRGEAQHF
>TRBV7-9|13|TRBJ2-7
CASMLAGDYEQYF
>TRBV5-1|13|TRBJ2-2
CASSGVGTGELFF
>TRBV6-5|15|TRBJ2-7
CASSYSRGASYEQYF
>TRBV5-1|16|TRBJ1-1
CASSLAGSSGGTEAFF
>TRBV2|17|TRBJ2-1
CASSESLGQGIFNEQFF
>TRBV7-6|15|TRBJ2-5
CASSNGQGAKETQYF
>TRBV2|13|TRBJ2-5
CASSRDPQETQYF
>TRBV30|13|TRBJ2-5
CAWSPNSVLSQYF